Each of the 27 T cell receptor beta chains below was sequenced from the same sample in a study of T cells in Graves' hyperthyroidism and ophthalmopathy. RNA transcripts gave rise to amplified TCR beta CDR3 regions. The study used the HTBI primer set for a first-round RT-PCR of the TCR CDR3. TCRdb ran MiXCR on the multiplex PCR reads and lists one entry per CDR3 protein. The sample includes more than 50,000 distinct CDR3 sequences, about 50% of them seen just once. The source material was blood. These TCRs come from a woman aged 60 to 75 with Graves' ophthalmopathy.

This clonotype was counted many times. The gene calls are TRBV5-1 and TRBJ2-3; no reliable D call. V lost 1 base to trimming and J lost 5 bases, with 14 bases between them. The CDR3 has 15 residues. The V gene's germline CDR1 is SGHRS and CDR2 YFSETQ. The CDR3 loop reads CASSLLGYRVDTQYF. CDR3 coding DNA: TGCGCCAGCAGCTTGTTAGGGTACCGCGTAGATACGCAGTATTTT.

The chain uses TRBV19 and TRBJ1-5, with 8 nucleotides matching TRBD1. CDR1 is LNHDA and CDR2 is SQIVND in the germline V gene (reference sequence). This CDR3 is 19 amino acids long. Trimming at V came to 7 bases and at J to 0 bases, leaving 17 bases not matched to a gene. This chain's CDR3 is CASTPSGGQAFYSNQPQHF. As DNA, the CDR3 is TGTGCCAGTACTCCCTCGGGGGGACAGGCCTTTTATAGCAATCAGCCCCAGCATTTT.

The rearrangement uses TRBV7-9 and TRBJ2-2; D not certain. Germline V gives CDR1 SEHNR, CDR2 FQNEAQ (reference sequence). Trimming stripped 7 bases from V and 4 bases from J, with 19 bases between. CDR3 length equals 16 residues. Here the CDR3 DNA reads TGTGCCAGCACCTGGGTTAGGACCGGAGCCACCGGGGAGCTGTTTTTT. It encodes CASTWVRTGATGELFF.

The V gene is TRBV9, the J gene TRBJ2-7; the D is unclear. The CDR3 is 13 residues long. The germline V gene encodes CDR1 SGDLS and CDR2 YYNGEE. V lost 3 bases to trimming and J lost 7 bases, with 14 bases between them. The DNA of the CDR3 is TGTGCCAGCAGCGCCCCCGGGTTGGGGGAGCAGTACTTC. It yields the protein CASSAPGLGEQYF.

This chain connects TRBV7-2 to TRBJ2-7, with 11 bases fitting TRBD2. This CDR3 has 16 amino acids. The germline gives CDR1 SGHTA, CDR2 FQGNSA. The J segment lost 2 bases and the V segment lost 4 bases, leaving 7 bases of the junction unmatched. CDR3 DNA: TGTGCCAGCAGCTATCTAGCGGGGGGCTCCACCTACGAGCAGTACTTC. Translating gives CASSYLAGGSTYEQYF.

This clonotype was detected ten times or more. V usage is TRBV20-1 and J usage is TRBJ2-1; D perhaps matches TRBD2 (6 bases). CDR1 and CDR2 from the germline V gene are DFQATT and SNEGSKA (reference sequence). The ends were cut back, 2 bases at V and 5 bases at J, with 19 bases in the middle. The CDR3 runs 16 residues. For the CDR3, the DNA is TGCAGTGCTAGAACCCTCACCGGGACTCAGAACAATGAGCAGTTCTTC. Translation gives CSARTLTGTQNNEQFF.

This clonotype showed up many times. The chain employs TRBV12-3 or TRBV12-4 and TRBJ2-2; D ambiguous. This CDR3 is built from 16 residues. Between the trimmed V and J ends, which lost 2 bases and 0 bases, there was a span of 10 bases. The CDR3 nucleotides read TGTGCCAGCAGTTTATGGGCGCCCGCGAACACCGGGGAGCTGTTTTTT. Amino acid sequence: CASSLWAPANTGELFF.

In this sample, this clonotype turned up many times. The V call is TRBV7-3, the J call TRBJ1-3; no clear D gene. Deletions cut 5 bases from V and 4 bases from J, with 18 bases between. CDR3 length equals 16 residues. CDR1 and CDR2 from the germline V gene are SGHTA and FQGTGA. DNA of the CDR3: TGTGCCAGCAGCACACCACAAAGGACGCCCGGAAACACCATATATTTT. Translated, it gives CASSTPQRTPGNTIYF. The full variable domain, its missing parts supplied by reference TRBV7-3 and TRBJ1-3, is GAGVSQTPSNKVTEKGKYVELRCDPISGHTALYWYRQSLGQGPEFLIYFQGTGAADDSGLPNDRFFAVRPEGSVSTLKIQRTERGDSAVYLCASSTPQRTPGNTIYFGEGSWLTVV.

V and J are TRBV20-1 and TRBJ2-5; D perhaps matches TRBD2 (6 bases). Germline V lookup: CDR1 DFQATT, CDR2 SNEGSKA (reference sequence). The CDR3 extends over 12 amino acids. Deletions cut 5 bases from V and 3 bases from J, with 10 bases between. Written as DNA, the CDR3 is TGCAGTGCTCCGGGGGTAAAAGAGACCCAGTACTTC. This encodes CSAPGVKETQYF.

This clonotype was recorded many times. The genes are TRBV6-2 or TRBV6-3 and TRBJ2-5; D gene unclear. Trimming removed 4 bases at V and 1 base at J, with 7 bases between. From germline, CDR1 is MNHEY and CDR2 SVGEGT. This CDR3 has 13 amino acids. In nucleotides, the CDR3 is TGTGCCAGCAGTTCCCGACCCCAAGAGACCCAGTACTTC. Translating gives CASSSRPQETQYF.

The chain has TRBV19 and TRBJ1-3, with D hard to call. Germline CDR1 is LNHDA and CDR2 is SQIVND (reference sequence). There are 15 residues in the CDR3. The V and J ends lost 2 bases and 4 bases respectively, with 12 bases between them. The chain's CDR3 is CASSISLAEGNTIYF. DNA of the CDR3: TGTGCCAGTAGTATATCCCTGGCCGAGGGAAACACCATATATTTT.

The DNA of the CDR3 is TGCGCCAGCAGCTTGGCCGGGGGGCCTGCAACTAATGAAAAACTGTTTTTT. It codes for CASSLAGGPATNEKLFF. The chain recombines TRBV5-1 with TRBJ1-4, with D perhaps TRBD1 (6 bases). This CDR3 is 17 amino acids long. Looked up from germline, CDR1 is SGHRS and CDR2 is YFSETQ. V lost 0 bases to trimming and J lost 0 bases, with 12 bases between them.

The gene calls are TRBV28 and TRBJ2-7; the D is unclear. Germline V gene data show CDR1 as MDHEN and CDR2 as SYDVKM. V was trimmed by 3 bases and J by 5 bases, leaving 8 bases between them. CDR3 length: 12 residues. The CDR3 reads CASSFTRNEQYF. For the CDR3, the DNA is TGTGCCAGCAGTTTCACCAGGAACGAGCAGTACTTC. Using reference TRBV28 and TRBJ2-7 for the parts outside the CDR3, the full variable domain is DVKVTQSSRYLVKRTGEKVFLECVQDMDHENMFWYRQDPGLGLRLIYFSYDVKMKEKGDIPEGYSVSREKKERFSLILESASTNQTSMYLCASSFTRNEQYFGPGTRLTVT.

Regarding this clonotype: The CDR3 ends on some other residue instead of the conserved phenylalanine or tryptophan, so this is likely a read error. Because the CDR3's place on the DNA is in doubt, the DNA is left out and the CDR3 is given as listed by TCRdb. V is TRBV5-6 and J is TRBJ1-5. The CDR3 spans 10 residues, counting both ends. Germline V gene lookup returns CDR1 SGHDT and CDR2 YYEEEE. CDR3 residues: CASSLGRGQL.

The table lists this clonotype with many counts. The junction departs from germline at one end; a sequencing error may be responsible. The chain recombines TRBV6-1 with TRBJ1-4, with unresolved D. This CDR3 contains 17 residues. The germline V gene has CDR1 MNHNS and CDR2 SASEGT. The CDR3 bases are TGTGCCAGCAGCGAAGCGGGTGGAATTGCAGCTAATGAAAAACTGTTTTTT. Residues: CASSEAGGIAANEKLFF.

In the case of this clonotype: One end of the junction varies from germline; a read error may be responsible. The chain links TRBV20-1 to TRBJ2-1; D not resolved. The CDR3 sequence is 12 residues long. Germline V gene sequence: CDR1 DFQATT, CDR2 SNEGSKA (reference sequence). CDR3: CSASSTYNEQFF. The CDR3, as DNA: TGCAGCGCTAGTAGCACGTACAATGAGCAGTTCTTC.

This clonotype was picked up many times. The rearrangement uses TRBV7-3 and TRBJ2-7, with unresolved D. The CDR3 extends over 11 amino acids. V was pared by 5 bases and J by 6 bases, with 8 bases between. Germline V gene lookup returns CDR1 SGHTA and CDR2 FQGTGA. This CDR3 is CASSLSSEQYF. The DNA for the CDR3 is TGTGCCAGCAGCCTTAGTAGCGAGCAGTACTTC.

This clonotype has a count of ten or more. CDR3 loop: CASSDVLTGELFF. CDR3 nucleotides: TGTGCCAGCAGTGACGTCCTCACCGGGGAGCTGTTTTTT. The chain couples TRBV6-4 to TRBJ2-2; D is unresolved. CDR1 is MRHNA and CDR2 is SNTAGT in the germline V gene. This CDR3 spans 13 amino acids. V was clipped by 2 bases and J by 4 bases, with 5 bases between them.

The sample holds many counts of this clonotype. The rearrangement uses TRBV2 and TRBJ2-2; D is perhaps TRBD2 (7 bases). Trimming removed 3 bases from V and 5 bases from J, with 10 bases in between. The CDR3 is 14 amino acids. Per germline, CDR1 SNHLY and CDR2 FYNNEI. The CDR3 DNA follows: TGTGCCAGCAGTGAGGGAGGGGGGACCGGGGAGCTGTTTTTT. Protein product: CASSEGGGTGELFF. The full variable domain, completed using reference TRBV2 and TRBJ2-2, is EPEVTQTPSHQVTQMGQEVILRCVPISNHLYFYWYRQILGQKVEFLVSFYNNEISEKSEIFDDQFSVERPDGSNFTLKIRSTKLEDSAMYFCASSEGGGTGELFFGEGSRLTVL.

DNA of the CDR3: TGTGCCAGCAGCCAGACAGGGGGCCGTAATTCACCCCTCCACTTT. It yields the protein CASSQTGGRNSPLHF. The rearrangement uses TRBV7-2 and TRBJ1-6, with TRBD1 identical over 10 bases. J lost 6 bases, V lost 5 bases, and 4 bases had no gene match. Germline V gene lookup returns CDR1 SGHTA and CDR2 FQGNSA. This CDR3 region has 15 residues.

This clonotype is deemed medium-sized (0.01 to 0.1%). The rearrangement uses TRBV15 and TRBJ1-5, with unresolved D. Trimming took off 1 base at V and 0 bases at J, with 13 bases between the two ends. CDR1 LNHNV and CDR2 YYDKDF come from the germline V gene (reference sequence). This CDR3 is built from 17 residues. The CDR3 DNA follows: TGTGCCACCAGCAGAGTTAAACTCGGTTATAGCAATCAGCCCCAGCATTTT. Translated, it gives CATSRVKLGYSNQPQHF.

This clonotype came up many times. V usage is TRBV14 and J usage is TRBJ1-1; D is perhaps TRBD1 (6 bases). The CDR3 contains 15 residues. Germline V lookup: CDR1 SGHDN, CDR2 FVKESK. Trimming left V 4 bases short and J 1 base short, with 13 bases between. CDR3 in DNA: TGTGCCAGCAGCCCAGCTGCGACAGGGAACACTGAAGCTTTCTTT. Its protein is CASSPAATGNTEAFF.

The V gene is TRBV7-9, the J gene TRBJ2-3; D not resolved. CDR3 length equals 12 residues. Germline lookup yields CDR1 SEHNR and CDR2 FQNEAQ (reference sequence). The V gene lost 7 bases and the J gene lost 8 bases, with 13 bases spanning the gap. Here the CDR3 DNA reads TGTGCCAGCACCCCCTCATCGGGTACGCAGTATTTT. Its translation is CASTPSSGTQYF.

This clonotype showed up many times. The V gene is TRBV13, the J gene TRBJ1-1; no clear D. Germline V gene lookup returns CDR1 PRHDT and CDR2 FYEKMQ (reference sequence). The CDR3 runs 12 residues. Trimming cost V 5 bases and J 1 base, with 5 bases left between them. CDR3 loop: CASSVPNTEAFF. CDR3 bases: TGTGCCAGCAGCGTCCCGAACACTGAAGCTTTCTTT. The whole variable domain, remainder taken from reference TRBV13 and TRBJ1-1, is AAGVIQSPRHLIKEKRETATLKCYPIPRHDTVYWYQQGPGQDPQFLISFYEKMQSDKGSIPDRFSAQQFSDYHSELNMSSLELGDSALYFCASSVPNTEAFFGQGTRLTVV.

For this clonotype: A read error may account for a junction end that differs from germline. The chain couples TRBV7-6 to TRBJ2-3; 9 bases are shared with TRBD1. The germline V gene has CDR1 SGHVS and CDR2 FNYEAQ. This CDR3 has 12 amino acids. The CDR3 is CASNLGQGKQYF. The CDR3 DNA sequence: TGTGCCAGCAACTTAGGACAGGGGAAGCAGTACTTT.

Many counts were recorded for this clonotype. The chain employs TRBV11-3 and TRBJ2-1; D is possibly TRBD2 (5 bases). Germline CDR1 reads SGHNT; CDR2 reads YENEEA. V was trimmed by 5 bases and J by 5 bases, leaving 10 bases between them. The CDR3 consists of 13 residues. This CDR3 is CASSPGLNNEQFF. Written as DNA, the CDR3 is TGTGCCAGCAGCCCCGGACTGAACAATGAGCAGTTCTTC.

This clonotype has at least ten counts. The gene calls are TRBV3-2 and TRBJ1-5; the table's D call of TRBD1 was not tested on the DNA. TRBV3-2 is assigned pseudogene status. The CDR3 loop spans 15 amino acids. As DNA, the CDR3 is TGTGCCAGCACCCCTAGGGGTGGTAGCAATCAGCCCCAGCATTTT. Protein: CASTPRGGSNQPQHF.